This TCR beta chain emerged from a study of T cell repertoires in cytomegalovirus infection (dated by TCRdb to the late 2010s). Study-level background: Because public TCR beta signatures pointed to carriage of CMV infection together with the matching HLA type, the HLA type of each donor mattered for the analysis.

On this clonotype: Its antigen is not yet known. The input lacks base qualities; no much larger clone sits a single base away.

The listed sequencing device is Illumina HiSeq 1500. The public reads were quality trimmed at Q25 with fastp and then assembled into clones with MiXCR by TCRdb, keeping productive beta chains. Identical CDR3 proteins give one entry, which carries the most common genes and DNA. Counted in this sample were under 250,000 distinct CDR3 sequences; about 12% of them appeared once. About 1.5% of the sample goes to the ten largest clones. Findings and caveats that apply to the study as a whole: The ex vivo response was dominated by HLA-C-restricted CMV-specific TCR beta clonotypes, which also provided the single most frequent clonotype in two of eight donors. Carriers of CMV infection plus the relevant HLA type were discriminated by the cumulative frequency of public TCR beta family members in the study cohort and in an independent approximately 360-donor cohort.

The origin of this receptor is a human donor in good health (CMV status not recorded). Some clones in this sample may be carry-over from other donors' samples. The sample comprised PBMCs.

The CDR3 reads CSARVPAPFAEAFF. The DNA sequence follows: TGCAGTGCTAGAGTTCCTGCCCCTTTCGCTGAAGCTTTCTTT. The V and J segments used are TRBV20-1 and TRBJ1-1, with an unclear D gene assignment. From the germline V gene (reference sequence), CDR1 is DFQATT and CDR2 is SNEGSKA. V sheds 1 base and J sheds 6 bases, leaving 15 bases between their ends. Measured from the cysteine to the phenylalanine, the CDR3 is 14 residues long. CDR3 DNA only is kept here, 42 bases in frame from base 1.